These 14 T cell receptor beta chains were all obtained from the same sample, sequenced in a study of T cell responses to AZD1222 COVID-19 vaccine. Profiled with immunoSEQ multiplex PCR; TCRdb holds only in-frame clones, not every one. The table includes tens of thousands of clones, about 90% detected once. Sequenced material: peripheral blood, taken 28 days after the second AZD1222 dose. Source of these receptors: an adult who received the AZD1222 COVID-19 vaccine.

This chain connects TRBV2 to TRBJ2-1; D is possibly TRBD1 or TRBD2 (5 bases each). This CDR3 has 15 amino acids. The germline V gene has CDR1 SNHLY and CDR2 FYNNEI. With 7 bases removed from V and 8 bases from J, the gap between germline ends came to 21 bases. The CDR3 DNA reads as TGTGCCAGCAACCCGCCGAGGGGTACGGTCGATGAGCAGTTCTTC. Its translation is CASNPPRGTVDEQFF.

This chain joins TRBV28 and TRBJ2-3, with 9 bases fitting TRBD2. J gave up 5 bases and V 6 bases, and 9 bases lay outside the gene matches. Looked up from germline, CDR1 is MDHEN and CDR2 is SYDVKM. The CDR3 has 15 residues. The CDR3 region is CASRGEREAEDTQYF. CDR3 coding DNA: TGTGCCAGCAGAGGAGAGCGGGAGGCGGAAGATACGCAGTATTTT.

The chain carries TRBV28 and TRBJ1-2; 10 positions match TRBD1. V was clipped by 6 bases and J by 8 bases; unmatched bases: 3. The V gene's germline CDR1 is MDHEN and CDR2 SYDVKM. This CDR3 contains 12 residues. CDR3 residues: CASSGTGEGYTF. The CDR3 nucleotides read TGTGCCAGCAGCGGGACAGGGGAAGGCTACACCTTC.

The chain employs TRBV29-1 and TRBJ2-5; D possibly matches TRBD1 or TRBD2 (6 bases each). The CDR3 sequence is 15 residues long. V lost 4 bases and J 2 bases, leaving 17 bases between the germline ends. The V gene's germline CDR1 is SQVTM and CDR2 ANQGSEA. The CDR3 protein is CSVGRARGPQETQYF. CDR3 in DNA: TGCAGCGTTGGGAGGGCCAGGGGCCCACAAGAGACCCAGTACTTC.

The CDR3 protein is CASSLGGTSGTDTQYF. In DNA form, the CDR3 reads TGTGCCAGCAGCTTGGGAGGGACTAGCGGGACAGATACGCAGTATTTT. The chain has TRBV5-4 and TRBJ2-3; 12 bases match TRBD2. V gave up 0 bases and J gave up 3 bases; unmatched junction bases: 2. Per germline, CDR1 SGHNT and CDR2 YYREEE (reference sequence). The CDR3 is 16 residues long. The variable domain in full, completed from reference TRBV5-4 and TRBJ2-3, reads ETGVTQSPTHLIKTRGQQVTLRCSSQSGHNTVSWYQQALGQGPQFIFQYYREEENGRGNFPPRFSGLQFPNYSSELNVNALELDDSALYLCASSLGGTSGTDTQYFGPGTRLTVL.

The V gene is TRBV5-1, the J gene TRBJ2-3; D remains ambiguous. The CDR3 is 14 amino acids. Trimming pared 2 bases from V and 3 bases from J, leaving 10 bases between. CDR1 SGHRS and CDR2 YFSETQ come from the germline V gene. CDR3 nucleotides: TGCGCCAGCAGCTTATCTAGAAAGACAGATACGCAGTATTTT. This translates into CASSLSRKTDTQYF.

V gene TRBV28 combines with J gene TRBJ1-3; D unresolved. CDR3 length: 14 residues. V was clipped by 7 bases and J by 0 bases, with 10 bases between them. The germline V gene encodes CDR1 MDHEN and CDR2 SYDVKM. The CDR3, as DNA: TGTGCCAGCAATCCGGCAAACTCTGGAAACACCATATATTTT. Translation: CASNPANSGNTIYF.

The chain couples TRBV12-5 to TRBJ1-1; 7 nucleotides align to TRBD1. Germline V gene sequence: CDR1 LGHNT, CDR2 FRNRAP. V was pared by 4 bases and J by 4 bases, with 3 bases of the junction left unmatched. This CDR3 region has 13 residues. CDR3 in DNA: TGTGCTAGTGGTTCCGCAGGGGGCACTGAAGCTTTCTTT. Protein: CASGSAGGTEAFF. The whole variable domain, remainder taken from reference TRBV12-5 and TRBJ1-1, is DARVTQTPRHKVTEMGQEVTMRCQPILGHNTVFWYRQTMMQGLELLAYFRNRAPLDDSGMPKDRFSAEMPDATLATLKIQPSEPRDSAVYFCASGSAGGTEAFFGQGTRLTVV.

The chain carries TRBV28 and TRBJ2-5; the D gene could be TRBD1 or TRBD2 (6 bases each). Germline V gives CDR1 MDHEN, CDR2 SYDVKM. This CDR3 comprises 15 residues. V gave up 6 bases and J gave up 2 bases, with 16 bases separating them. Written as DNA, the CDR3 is TGTGCCAGCAGCGTACTAGCTGACAGGCAAGAGACCCAGTACTTC. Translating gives CASSVLADRQETQYF.

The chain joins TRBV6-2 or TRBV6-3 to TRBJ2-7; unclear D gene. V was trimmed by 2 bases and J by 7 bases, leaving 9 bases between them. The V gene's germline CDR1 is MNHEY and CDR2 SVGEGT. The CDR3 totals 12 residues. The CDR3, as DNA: TGTGCCAGCAGTTACAACTATTGGGAGCAGTACTTC. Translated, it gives CASSYNYWEQYF.

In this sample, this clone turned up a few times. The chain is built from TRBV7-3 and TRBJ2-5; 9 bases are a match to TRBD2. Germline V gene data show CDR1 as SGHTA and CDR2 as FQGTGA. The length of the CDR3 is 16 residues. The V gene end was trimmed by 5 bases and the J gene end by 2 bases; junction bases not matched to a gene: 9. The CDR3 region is CASSLHSLAGQETQYF. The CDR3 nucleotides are TGTGCCAGCAGCCTCCACTCACTAGCGGGTCAAGAGACCCAGTACTTC.

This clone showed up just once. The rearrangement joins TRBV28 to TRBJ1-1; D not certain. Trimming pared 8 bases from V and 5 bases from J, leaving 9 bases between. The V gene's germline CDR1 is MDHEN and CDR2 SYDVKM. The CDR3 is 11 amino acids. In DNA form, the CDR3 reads TGTGCCAGCCTTTGGTCGACTGAAGCTTTCTTT. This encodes CASLWSTEAFF.

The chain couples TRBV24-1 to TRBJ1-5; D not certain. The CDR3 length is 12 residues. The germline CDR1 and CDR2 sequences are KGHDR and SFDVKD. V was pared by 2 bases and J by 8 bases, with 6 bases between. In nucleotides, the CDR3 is TGTGCCACCAGTGATTCCTGGGAGCCCCAGCATTTT. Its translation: CATSDSWEPQHF.

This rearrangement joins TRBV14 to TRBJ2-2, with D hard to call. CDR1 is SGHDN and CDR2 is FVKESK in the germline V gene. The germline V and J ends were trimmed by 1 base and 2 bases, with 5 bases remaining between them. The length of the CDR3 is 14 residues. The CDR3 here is CASSQALNTGELFF. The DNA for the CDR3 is TGTGCCAGCAGCCAAGCCCTAAACACCGGGGAGCTGTTTTTT.